These T cell receptor beta chains were read from a single sample in a study of cytomegalovirus exposure and HLA in healthy donors. Using immunoSEQ multiplex PCR, the repertoire was profiled, and TCRdb retains in-frame clones only, with some absent. This listing includes tens of thousands of clones. Sequencing was done on a sample of PBMCs. The receptors come from a female donor in good health and CMV-seropositive. CDR3s include the opening cysteine and the closing phenylalanine or tryptophan. Fields, in order: J gene, V gene, D gene, CDR3 protein, CDR3 DNA. A D gene is named only where the DNA matches it firmly.

>TRBJ2-7|TRBV29-1|NA
CSVGHAGESEQYF
TGCAGCGTTGGCCATGCAGGGGAAAGCGAGCAGTACTTC
>TRBJ1-5|TRBV6-5|NA
CASSYDRRAQPQHF
TGTGCCAGCAGTTACGACCGGCGGGCTCAGCCCCAGCATTTT
>TRBJ2-1|TRBV20-1|TRBD1
CSADRGNEQFF
TGCAGTGCGGACAGGGGGAATGAGCAGTTCTTC
>TRBJ2-3|TRBV4-3|TRBD2
CASSQDMAGEVDTQYF
TGCGCCAGCAGCCAAGATATGGCGGGGGAGGTAGATACGCAGTATTTT
>TRBJ2-1|TRBV29-1|TRBD2
CSAEGGYNEQFF
TGCAGCGCCGAGGGAGGGTACAATGAGCAGTTCTTC
>TRBJ1-2|TRBV2|TRBD1
CASSSGTGAHYGYTF
TGTGCCAGCAGCTCCGGGACAGGAGCTCACTATGGCTACACCTTC
>TRBJ1-2|TRBV6-1|NA
CASREPPTSSEGYTF
TGTGCCAGCAGGGAGCCCCCGACCAGCTCGGAGGGCTACACCTTC
>TRBJ1-5|TRBV19|NA
CASSNSLGGQPQHF
TGTGCCAGTAGTAATAGCCTAGGAGGGCAGCCCCAGCATTTT
>TRBJ2-5|TRBV5-1|NA
CASSSRTGGGQETQYF
TGCGCCAGCAGCTCCAGGACAGGAGGGGGGCAAGAGACCCAGTACTTC
>TRBJ2-7|TRBV9|NA
CASSVAVNAYEQYF
TGTGCCAGCAGCGTAGCAGTGAACGCCTACGAGCAGTACTTC
>TRBJ1-1|TRBV27|TRBD1
CASRITGGSEAFF
TGTGCCAGCAGGATAACAGGGGGCTCTGAAGCTTTCTTT
>TRBJ2-6|TRBV7-9|NA
CASIPKFYSGANVLTF
TGTGCCAGCATCCCCAAATTCTACTCTGGGGCCAACGTCCTGACTTTC
>TRBJ1-2|TRBV7-6|NA
CASSPGTFYGYTF
TGTGCCAGCAGCCCGGGAACTTTCTATGGCTACACCTTC
>TRBJ2-1|TRBV9|TRBD2
CASSNLAGSYNEQFF
TGTGCCAGCAGTAACCTAGCGGGGTCCTACAATGAGCAGTTCTTC